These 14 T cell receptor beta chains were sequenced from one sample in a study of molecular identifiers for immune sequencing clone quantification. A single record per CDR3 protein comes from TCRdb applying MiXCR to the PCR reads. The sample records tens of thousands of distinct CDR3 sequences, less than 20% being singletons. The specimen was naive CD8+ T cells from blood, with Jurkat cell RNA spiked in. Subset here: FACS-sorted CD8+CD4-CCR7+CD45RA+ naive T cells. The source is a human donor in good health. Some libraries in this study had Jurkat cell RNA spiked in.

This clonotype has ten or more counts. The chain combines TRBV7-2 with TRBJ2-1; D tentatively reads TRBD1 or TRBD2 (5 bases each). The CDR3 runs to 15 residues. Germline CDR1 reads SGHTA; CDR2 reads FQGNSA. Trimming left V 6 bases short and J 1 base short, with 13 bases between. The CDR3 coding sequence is TGTGCCAGCAGTTTCGGGACCAGATCCTACAATGAGCAGTTCTTC. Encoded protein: CASSFGTRSYNEQFF.

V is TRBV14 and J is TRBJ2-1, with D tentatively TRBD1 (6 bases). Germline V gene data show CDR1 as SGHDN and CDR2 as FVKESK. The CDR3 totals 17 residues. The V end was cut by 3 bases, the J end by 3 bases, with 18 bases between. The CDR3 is CASSQGPGTGSYNEQFF. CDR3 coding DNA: TGTGCCAGCAGCCAGGGACCGGGAACAGGGAGCTACAATGAGCAGTTCTTC.

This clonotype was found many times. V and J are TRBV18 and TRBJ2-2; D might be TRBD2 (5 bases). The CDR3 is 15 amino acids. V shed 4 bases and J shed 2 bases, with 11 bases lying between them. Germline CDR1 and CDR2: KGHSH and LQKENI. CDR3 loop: CASSLSAANTGELFF. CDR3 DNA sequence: TGTGCCAGCTCACTGTCAGCGGCAAACACCGGGGAGCTGTTTTTT.

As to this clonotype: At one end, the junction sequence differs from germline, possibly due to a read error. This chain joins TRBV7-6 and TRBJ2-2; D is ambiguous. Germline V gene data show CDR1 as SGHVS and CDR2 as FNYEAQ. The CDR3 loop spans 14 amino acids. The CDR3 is CASSLETNIGELFF. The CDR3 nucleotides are TGTGCCAGCAGCCTCGAGACGAACATCGGGGAGCTGTTTTTT.

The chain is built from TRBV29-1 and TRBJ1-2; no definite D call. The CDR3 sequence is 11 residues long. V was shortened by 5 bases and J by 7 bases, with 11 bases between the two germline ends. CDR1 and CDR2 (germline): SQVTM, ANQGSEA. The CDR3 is CSVPENGGYTF. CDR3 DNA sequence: TGCAGCGTTCCGGAGAACGGTGGCTACACCTTC.

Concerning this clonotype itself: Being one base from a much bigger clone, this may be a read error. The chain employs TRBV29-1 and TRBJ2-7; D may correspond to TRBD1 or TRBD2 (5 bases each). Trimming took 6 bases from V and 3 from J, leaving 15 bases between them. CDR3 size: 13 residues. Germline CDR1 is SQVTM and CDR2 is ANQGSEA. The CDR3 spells CSVGRADCYEQYF. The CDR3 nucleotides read TGCAGCGTGGGACGGGCAGACTGCTACGAGCAGTACTTC.

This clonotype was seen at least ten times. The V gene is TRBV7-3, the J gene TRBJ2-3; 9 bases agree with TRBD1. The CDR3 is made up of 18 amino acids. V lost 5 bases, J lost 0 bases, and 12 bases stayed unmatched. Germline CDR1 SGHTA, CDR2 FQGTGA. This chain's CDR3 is CASSQGVGTGLSTDTQYF. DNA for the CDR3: TGTGCCAGCAGCCAAGGTGTCGGGACAGGGCTAAGCACAGATACGCAGTATTTT.

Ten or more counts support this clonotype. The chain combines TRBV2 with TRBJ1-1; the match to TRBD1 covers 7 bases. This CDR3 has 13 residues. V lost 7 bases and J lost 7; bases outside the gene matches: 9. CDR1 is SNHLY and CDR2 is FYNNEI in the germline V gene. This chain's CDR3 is CASNLGGRDEAFF. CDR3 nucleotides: TGTGCCAGCAACCTAGGGGGCAGGGATGAAGCTTTCTTT.

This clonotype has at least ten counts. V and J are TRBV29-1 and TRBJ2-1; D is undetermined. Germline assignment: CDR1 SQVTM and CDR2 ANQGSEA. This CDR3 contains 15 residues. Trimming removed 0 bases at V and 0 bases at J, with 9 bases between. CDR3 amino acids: CSVEDEQSSYNEQFF. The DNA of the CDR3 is TGCAGCGTTGAAGACGAACAGAGCTCCTACAATGAGCAGTTCTTC.

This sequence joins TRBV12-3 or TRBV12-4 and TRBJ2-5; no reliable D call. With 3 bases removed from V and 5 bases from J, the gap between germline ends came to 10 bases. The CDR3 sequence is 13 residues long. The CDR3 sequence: CASSFAMGETQYF. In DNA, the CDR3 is TGTGCCAGCAGTTTCGCGATGGGGGAGACCCAGTACTTC.

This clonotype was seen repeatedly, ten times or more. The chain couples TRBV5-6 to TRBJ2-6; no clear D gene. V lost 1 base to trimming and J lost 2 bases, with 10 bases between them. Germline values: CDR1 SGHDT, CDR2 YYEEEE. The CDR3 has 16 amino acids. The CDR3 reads CASSLSVFPGANVLTF. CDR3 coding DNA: TGTGCCAGCAGCTTGTCGGTATTCCCTGGGGCCAACGTCCTGACTTTC.

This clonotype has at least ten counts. CDR3: CASSKGPPGQVLYQETQYF. For the CDR3, the DNA is TGTGCCAGCAGCAAAGGGCCTCCGGGGCAGGTCCTATACCAAGAGACCCAGTACTTC. This rearrangement joins TRBV21-1 to TRBJ2-5; the D segment call TRBD1 is taken from the table without a DNA check. TRBV21-1 is recorded as a pseudogene. This CDR3 is 19 amino acids long.

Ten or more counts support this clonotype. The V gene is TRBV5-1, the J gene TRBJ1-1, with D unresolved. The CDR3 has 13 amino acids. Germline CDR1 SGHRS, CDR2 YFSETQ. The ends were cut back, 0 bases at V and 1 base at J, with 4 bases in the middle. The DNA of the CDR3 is TGCGCCAGCAGCTTGGCCAAGAACACTGAAGCTTTCTTT. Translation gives CASSLAKNTEAFF.

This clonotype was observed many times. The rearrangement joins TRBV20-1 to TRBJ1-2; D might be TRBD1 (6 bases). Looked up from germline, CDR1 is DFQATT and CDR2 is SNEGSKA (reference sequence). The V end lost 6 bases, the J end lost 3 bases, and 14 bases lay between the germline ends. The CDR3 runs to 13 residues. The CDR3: CSAVDSRYYGYTF. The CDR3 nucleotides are TGCAGTGCCGTGGACAGTCGCTACTATGGCTACACCTTC.